This TCR beta chain is drawn from a study of shared clonotypes between healthy human individuals. Study-level results: Sampling included only blood; tissue repertoires likely differ.

Over several immunoSEQ plates, each subset's genomic DNA was distributed in even portions. About 30,000 T cell genomes, or 250 to 300 ng DNA, went into replicate PCRs of unsorted PBMC. Profiling relied on immunoSEQ multiplex PCR, and the TCRdb table lists in-frame clones only, not all of them. The repertoire includes some 490,000 clones, 81% of them detected once, and roughly an eighth sits in the top ten. CDR1 and CDR2 (germline): MNHEY, SMNVEV (reference sequence). Unmatched junction bases numbered 4, after V lost 4 bases and J lost 3 bases. This CDR3 spans 15 amino acids. Worth noting for this clone: What it binds is not known.

Genomic DNA of unsorted samples came from tens of millions of PBMCs. The TCR was taken from a woman aged 35 to 49 in good health. Some clones in this sample may be carry-over from other donors' samples. The chain combines TRBV27 with TRBJ2-7; 12 bases are a match to TRBD2. What was sequenced was PBMCs. The chain's CDR3 is CASSSPSGRVYEQYF. The CDR3 nucleotides are TGTGCCAGCAGTTCCCCTAGCGGGAGGGTCTACGAGCAGTACTTC.